The 31 T cell receptor beta chains below come from one sample, sequenced in a study of CD8 T cells in Susac syndrome. Random hexamers were used to reverse transcribe the RNA input (about 0.5 to 1 ug). Each CDR3 protein gets one entry after TCRdb re-called the immunoSEQ multiplex PCR reads with MiXCR. The sample yields a few hundred thousand distinct CDR3 sequences, about 91% seen once. Sequencing was done on a sample of CD4+ T cells from PBMCs. The receptors derive from a human donor with multiple sclerosis.

The V and J genes are TRBV9 and TRBJ2-3; the match to TRBD2 covers 10 bases. The V gene end was trimmed by 0 bases and the J gene end by 4 bases; junction bases not matched to a gene: 2. In germline, CDR1 is SGDLS, CDR2 YYNGEE. The CDR3 is made up of 15 amino acids. DNA for the CDR3: TGTGCCAGCAGCGTAGTACTAGCGGGACCAGATACGCAGTATTTT. Encoded protein: CASSVVLAGPDTQYF.

The CDR3 DNA reads TGTGCCAGTAGCCCAGACAGGGTTCTCAATGAGCAGTTCTTC. It codes for CASSPDRVLNEQFF. The V and J genes are TRBV19 and TRBJ2-1, with TRBD1 matching over 7 bases. The CDR3 covers 14 residues. V lost 6 bases and J lost 6; bases outside the gene matches: 8. The V gene's germline CDR1 is LNHDA and CDR2 SQIVND (reference sequence).

The chain combines TRBV30 with TRBJ2-1; maybe TRBD2 (6 bases). Germline assignment: CDR1 GTSNPN and CDR2 SVGIG (reference sequence). V lost 3 bases to trimming and J lost 5 bases, with 17 bases between them. The CDR3 is 15 amino acids. The CDR3 region is CAWSATGGPNNEQFF. DNA for the CDR3: TGTGCCTGGAGCGCTACCGGGGGACCAAACAATGAGCAGTTCTTC.

This clonotype turned up a few times. This chain joins TRBV6-1 and TRBJ2-7; D uncertain. The length of the CDR3 is 11 residues. CDR1 is MNHNS and CDR2 is SASEGT in the germline V gene. V was clipped by 8 bases and J by 7 bases, with 12 bases between them. The CDR3 coding sequence is TGTGCCAGCTCTGGGCTTGGGGAGCAGTACTTC. It codes for CASSGLGEQYF.

This rearrangement joins TRBV6-1 to TRBJ2-3, with a tentative D call TRBD2 (5 bases). CDR1 MNHNS and CDR2 SASEGT come from the germline V gene. Trimming took off 10 bases at V and 7 bases at J, with 18 bases between the two ends. There are 13 residues in the CDR3. CDR3: CAISAGVRNTQYF. The CDR3 DNA reads as TGTGCCATTTCCGCCGGGGTGAGAAATACGCAGTATTTT.

The CDR3 DNA sequence: TGCAGTGCTAGGACAGGCTCCTCTGGGGCCAACGTCCTGACTTTC. Translation gives CSARTGSSGANVLTF. The chain recombines TRBV20-1 with TRBJ2-6; D is perhaps TRBD1 (6 bases). CDR1 is DFQATT, CDR2 SNEGSKA, per germline (reference sequence). V gave up 3 bases and J gave up 0 bases, with 9 bases separating them. The CDR3 runs 15 residues.

The rearrangement joins TRBV29-1 to TRBJ2-3; D not certain. In germline, CDR1 is SQVTM, CDR2 ANQGSEA. V shed 7 bases and J shed 3 bases, with 14 bases lying between them. CDR3 length: 13 amino acids. The CDR3 DNA reads as TGCAGCGGCACGGAAGTTGGAACAGATACGCAGTATTTT. The encoded protein is CSGTEVGTDTQYF.

This sequence joins TRBV12-3 or TRBV12-4 and TRBJ2-1, with D tentatively TRBD1 (6 bases). V gave up 5 bases and J gave up 5 bases, with 13 bases separating them. The CDR3 length is 14 residues. This CDR3 reads CASSPGDTDNEQFF. The CDR3 region has the DNA TGTGCCAGCAGTCCCGGGGACACAGACAATGAGCAGTTCTTC.

J is TRBJ1-1 and V is TRBV7-2; 8 nucleotides agree with TRBD1. Germline V gene sequence: CDR1 SGHTA, CDR2 FQGNSA. The CDR3 has 15 residues. V was clipped by 5 bases and J by 0 bases; unmatched bases: 5. This CDR3 reads CASSPLGQVNTEAFF. In DNA form, the CDR3 reads TGTGCCAGCAGCCCCTTGGGACAGGTGAACACTGAAGCTTTCTTT.

The chain has TRBV4-3 and TRBJ2-7; a possible D gene is TRBD2 (5 bases). V dropped 4 bases and J dropped 0 bases, with 13 bases sitting between them. The CDR3 consists of 15 residues. Germline CDR1 is LGHNA and CDR2 is YSLEER. This chain's CDR3 is CASSRVWGDSYEQYF. The CDR3 DNA sequence: TGCGCCAGCAGCCGGGTTTGGGGAGACTCCTACGAGCAGTACTTC.

The chain carries TRBV10-3 and TRBJ2-7, with a weak D call TRBD1 (5 bases). Germline V gene data show CDR1 as ENHRY and CDR2 as SYGVKD. Trimming cost V 4 bases and J 1 base, with 8 bases left between them. CDR3 size: 13 residues. Here the CDR3 DNA reads TGTGCCATCAGTGTTAAGGGGTCCTACGAGCAGTACTTC. Residues: CAISVKGSYEQYF.

This chain joins TRBV14 and TRBJ2-5; 9 nucleotides match TRBD1. The CDR3 contains 15 residues. CDR1 and CDR2 (germline): SGHDN, FVKESK. With V trimmed by 2 bases and J by 2 bases, 3 bases remained unmatched. CDR3 DNA sequence: TGTGCCAGCAGCCAATACAGGGGGCCTCAAGAGACCCAGTACTTC. Residues: CASSQYRGPQETQYF.

The genes are TRBV6-1 and TRBJ2-1; a weak D match, TRBD2 (6 bases). The CDR3 is 18 residues long. V lost 4 bases and J lost 6, with 25 bases in between. Germline V gives CDR1 MNHNS, CDR2 SASEGT. Here the CDR3 reads CASSVSILPKGAGNEQFF. The CDR3 DNA reads as TGTGCCAGCAGTGTCTCCATCCTCCCGAAGGGAGCGGGCAATGAGCAGTTCTTC.

The chain carries TRBV29-1 and TRBJ1-5; 9 bases fit TRBD1. Germline V gives CDR1 SQVTM, CDR2 ANQGSEA. Trimming at V came to 7 bases and at J to 4 bases, leaving 8 bases not matched to a gene. The CDR3 runs to 14 residues. DNA for the CDR3: TGCAGCGCCTCGATGGGACAGGGTAATCAGCCCCAGCATTTT. As protein: CSASMGQGNQPQHF.

This sequence joins TRBV11-3 and TRBJ2-1; the match to TRBD1 covers 7 bases. The CDR3 runs 16 residues. The germline V gene has CDR1 SGHNT and CDR2 YENEEA. Trimming cost V 4 bases and J 4 bases; bases outside gene matches: 10. The chain's CDR3 is CASSSSGTAAYNEQFF. The CDR3 DNA follows: TGTGCCAGCAGCTCCTCCGGGACAGCTGCTTACAATGAGCAGTTCTTC.

This chain links TRBV3-1 with TRBJ1-4; the D gene is possibly TRBD1 (5 bases). This CDR3 has 12 amino acids. Per germline, CDR1 LGHDT and CDR2 YNNKEL (reference sequence). V lost 4 bases and J lost 8, with 8 bases in between. In nucleotides, the CDR3 is TGTGCCAGCAGCCCGGGGGGGGAAAAACTGTTTTTT. It is translated as CASSPGGEKLFF.

The rearrangement uses TRBV2 and TRBJ1-5, with 11 bases identical to TRBD1. J was trimmed by 0 bases and V by 10 bases; bases with no gene match: 5. CDR3 length: 15 residues. Germline assignment: CDR1 SNHLY and CDR2 FYNNEI. The CDR3: CATGQGAYSNQPQHF. In nucleotides, the CDR3 is TGTGCCACAGGACAGGGGGCCTATAGCAATCAGCCCCAGCATTTT.

The chain uses TRBV12-3 or TRBV12-4 and TRBJ1-5; perhaps TRBD1 as D (6 bases). The CDR3 length is 14 residues. Deletions cut 7 bases from V and 2 bases from J, with 12 bases between. The CDR3 region has the DNA TGTGCCAGCACCCCCTCAGGGGGCAATCAGCCCCAGCATTTT. As protein: CASTPSGGNQPQHF.

CDR3 nucleotides: TGTGCCAGCAGCTTGGCCAATGAGCAGTTCTTC. It translates to CASSLANEQFF. The chain links TRBV5-4 to TRBJ2-1; no clear D. The germline gives CDR1 SGHNT, CDR2 YYREEE (reference sequence). The CDR3 loop spans 11 amino acids. Trimming pared 0 bases from V and 6 bases from J, leaving 1 base between.

The chain recombines TRBV7-2 with TRBJ2-7; 7 positions agree with TRBD1. The germline gives CDR1 SGHTA, CDR2 FQGNSA. The CDR3 spans 15 residues. The V segment lost 1 base and the J segment 13 bases; nucleotides outside the gene matches: 16. In DNA form, the CDR3 reads TGTGCCAGCAGCTTAGGGCCCGCGACAGGGCTGATTCCATACTTC. The encoded protein is CASSLGPATGLIPYF. Filled out from reference TRBV7-2 and TRBJ2-7, the complete variable domain reads GAGVSQSPSNKVTEKGKDVELRCDPISGHTALYWYRQSLGQGLEFLIYFQGNSAPDKSGLPSDRFSAERTGGSVSTLTIQRTQQEDSAVYLCASSLGPATGLIPYFGPGTRLTVT.

A word on this clonotype: The junction does not match germline at one end; this may be a read error. The chain combines TRBV2 with TRBJ2-1; unclear D gene. The CDR3 sequence is 15 residues long. Per germline, CDR1 SNHLY and CDR2 FYNNEI. CDR3 nucleotides: TGTGCCAGCAGCGAAGATCGGTTATCCTACAATGAGCAGTTCTTC. The encoded protein is CASSEDRLSYNEQFF.

The chain joins TRBV23-1 to TRBJ2-7; 7 bases agree with TRBD1. Being an ORF, TRBV23-1 has a function that is uncertain. This CDR3 is 18 amino acids long. V lost 0 bases and J lost 2; bases outside the gene matches: 13. The DNA of the CDR3 is TGCGCCAGCAGTCAATCTGGAGGACAGGCCCGAAGACCCTACGAGCAGTACTTC. This codes for CASSQSGGQARRPYEQYF.

This clonotype was seen more than once but under ten times. J is TRBJ2-7 and V is TRBV5-4, with 10 bases identical to TRBD1. Germline lookup yields CDR1 SGHNT and CDR2 YYREEE (reference sequence). The junction had 6 bases not matched to a gene; V was cut back by 1 base and J by 5 bases. This CDR3 is 15 amino acids long. Here the CDR3 reads CASSLRGQGEHEQYF. Here the CDR3 DNA reads TGTGCCAGCAGCTTGCGTGGACAGGGGGAGCACGAGCAGTACTTC.

This clonotype was seen more than once but under ten times. CDR3 nucleotides: TGTGCCAGCAGCTTGACGGTCTACGAGCAGTACTTC. Residues: CASSLTVYEQYF. The V and J genes are TRBV5-6 and TRBJ2-7; no definite D call. Trimming stripped 1 base from V and 3 bases from J, with 5 bases between. Germline assignment: CDR1 SGHDT and CDR2 YYEEEE. The CDR3 is 12 residues long. Using reference TRBV5-6 and TRBJ2-7 for the parts outside the CDR3, the full variable domain is DAGVTQSPTHLIKTRGQQVTLRCSPKSGHDTVSWYQQALGQGPQFIFQYYEEEERQRGNFPDRFSGHQFPNYSSELNVNALLLGDSALYLCASSLTVYEQYFGPGTRLTVT.

V usage is TRBV30 and J usage is TRBJ2-5; D remains ambiguous. This CDR3 is 12 amino acids long. Germline V CDR1 and CDR2: GTSNPN, SVGIG (reference sequence). V was pared by 0 bases and J by 4 bases, with 6 bases between. DNA for the CDR3: TGTGCCTGGAGTGTACTTCGAGAGACCCAGTACTTC. It translates to CAWSVLRETQYF.

The J gene is TRBJ2-3, the V gene TRBV20-1; perhaps D is TRBD1 or TRBD2 (5 bases each). The CDR3 has 13 residues. With 5 bases removed from V and 6 bases from J, the gap between germline ends came to 15 bases. Germline V CDR1 and CDR2: DFQATT, SNEGSKA (reference sequence). The CDR3 region has the DNA TGCAGTGCTGGGGACCAAGGCGGGGATACGCAGTATTTT. Translating it yields CSAGDQGGDTQYF.

The V gene is TRBV10-3, the J gene TRBJ1-5; 7 bases align to TRBD1. J lost 5 bases, V lost 0 bases, and 7 bases had no gene match. The CDR3 sequence is 16 residues long. Germline assignment: CDR1 ENHRY and CDR2 SYGVKD. CDR3 loop: CAISESYGQADQPQHF. DNA of the CDR3: TGTGCCATCAGTGAGTCTTATGGACAGGCTGATCAGCCCCAGCATTTT.

This clonotype has only a few counts. The genes are TRBV5-4 and TRBJ2-7, with 10 bases identical to TRBD2. Trimming took 4 bases from V and 6 from J; bases not matched to a gene: 19. Germline CDR1 reads SGHNT; CDR2 reads YYREEE (reference sequence). The CDR3 totals 18 residues. CDR3 region: CASSPDRGLAGVLSEQYF. The CDR3 coding sequence is TGTGCCAGCAGCCCTGACAGGGGTCTAGCGGGAGTGCTCAGCGAGCAGTACTTC.

J is TRBJ1-5 and V is TRBV12-3 or TRBV12-4; TRBD1 matches 8 bases. Trimming took 3 bases from V and 6 from J; bases not matched to a gene: 13. The CDR3 sequence is 17 residues long. CDR3 nucleotides: TGTGCCAGCAGTTTTGGACAGGGTTTCGGCGCGGGTCAGCCCCAGCATTTT. Translation gives CASSFGQGFGAGQPQHF.

The V call is TRBV3-1, the J call TRBJ2-1, with D unclear. This CDR3 is 13 amino acids long. Germline assignment: CDR1 LGHDT and CDR2 YNNKEL (reference sequence). With 4 bases removed from V and 7 bases from J, the gap between germline ends came to 11 bases. The chain's CDR3 is CASSRHPQNEQFF. As DNA, the CDR3 is TGTGCCAGCAGCCGACACCCCCAAAATGAGCAGTTCTTC.

The chain combines TRBV3-1 with TRBJ2-5; no clear D gene. Germline CDR1 and CDR2: LGHDT and YNNKEL (reference sequence). Deletions cut 0 bases from V and 5 bases from J, with 13 bases between. The CDR3 loop spans 15 amino acids. The CDR3 sequence: CASSQDTARPETQYF. CDR3 sequence (DNA): TGTGCCAGCAGCCAAGATACCGCGCGGCCGGAGACCCAGTACTTC.